This passage covers 19 T cell receptor beta chains from one sample sequenced in a study of early T cells in non-severe SARS-CoV-2 infection. A single record per CDR3 protein comes from TCRdb applying MiXCR to the 5' RACE reads. The sample holds over 60,000 distinct CDR3 sequences; approximately 13% are singletons and the top ten take 2.7%. This specimen was whole blood, taken at baseline. These receptors were collected from an adult who was a healthcare worker with PCR-confirmed SARS-CoV-2 infection or an uninfected control (not recorded which).

This clonotype was detected only a few times. The chain couples TRBV2 to TRBJ2-3; 10 nucleotides align to TRBD1. Germline lookup yields CDR1 SNHLY and CDR2 FYNNEI. The CDR3 is made up of 16 amino acids. V lost 10 bases to trimming and J lost 3 bases; unmatched junction nucleotides: 13. The CDR3 sequence is CATSHNPGQGTDTQYF. As DNA, the CDR3 is TGTGCCACTTCTCATAACCCGGGACAGGGGACAGATACGCAGTATTTT.

The chain is built from TRBV6-1 and TRBJ1-2; tentatively, D is TRBD1 (6 bases). The V end lost 10 bases, the J end lost 1 base, and 16 bases lay between the germline ends. This CDR3 contains 14 residues. Germline V gene lookup returns CDR1 MNHNS and CDR2 SASEGT. The CDR3 loop is CATPPGASNYGYTF. In nucleotides, the CDR3 is TGTGCCACCCCCCCGGGGGCTAGTAACTATGGCTACACCTTC.

The chain has TRBV20-1 and TRBJ2-1; no firm D call. Trimming removed 3 bases at V and 9 bases at J, with 18 bases between. The CDR3 loop spans 14 amino acids. Germline V gene sequence: CDR1 DFQATT, CDR2 SNEGSKA (reference sequence). The CDR3 reads CSARESNLWAEQFF. CDR3 nucleotide sequence: TGCAGTGCTAGGGAATCCAACCTGTGGGCTGAGCAGTTCTTC.

This clonotype was counted a few times. The chain is built from TRBV7-2 and TRBJ2-3; the match to TRBD1 covers 7 bases. The V gene's germline CDR1 is SGHTA and CDR2 FQGNSA. V lost 0 bases, J lost 0 bases, and 3 bases stayed unmatched. The CDR3 is made up of 16 amino acids. The CDR3 sequence: CASSLAVTGSTDTQYF. The CDR3 nucleotides read TGTGCCAGCAGCTTAGCTGTGACAGGGAGCACAGATACGCAGTATTTT.

The chain employs TRBV20-1 and TRBJ2-7; D possibly matches TRBD1 or TRBD2 (6 bases each). The V gene's germline CDR1 is DFQATT and CDR2 SNEGSKA (reference sequence). CDR3 length: 13 residues. V was cut by 7 bases and J by 6 bases, with 19 bases left in between. CDR3 in amino acids: CSGTRGGGSEQYF. The DNA for the CDR3 is TGCAGTGGCACAAGAGGGGGAGGCTCCGAGCAGTACTTC.

This clonotype has just a few counts. V usage is TRBV11-2 and J usage is TRBJ1-5; D is perhaps TRBD1 (6 bases). CDR3 length: 14 residues. V was pared by 5 bases and J by 3 bases, with 11 bases between. Germline CDR1 SGHAT, CDR2 FQNNGV. CDR3 sequence (DNA): TGTGCCAGCAGCAAACAGGGCCTCAATCAGCCCCAGCATTTT. Its translation: CASSKQGLNQPQHF.

The rearrangement joins TRBV9 to TRBJ2-2; a weak D match, TRBD2 (5 bases). The germline V gene encodes CDR1 SGDLS and CDR2 YYNGEE. This CDR3 region has 14 residues. The V end was cut by 5 bases, the J end by 7 bases, with 15 bases between. The CDR3: CASRGESSIGELFF. In DNA form, the CDR3 reads TGTGCCAGCAGGGGAGAATCCTCCATCGGGGAGCTGTTTTTT. The variable domain in full, completed from reference TRBV9 and TRBJ2-2, reads DSGVTQTPKHLITATGQRVTLRCSPRSGDLSVYWYQQSLDQGLQFLIQYYNGEERAKGNILERFSAQQFPDLHSELNLSSLELGDSALYFCASRGESSIGELFFGEGSRLTVL.

This chain connects TRBV6-2 or TRBV6-3 to TRBJ2-7; D perhaps matches TRBD2 (5 bases). Germline assignment: CDR1 MNHEY and CDR2 SVGEGT. Trimming took off 7 bases at V and 2 bases at J, with 12 bases between the two ends. This CDR3 is 13 amino acids long. The CDR3 coding sequence is TGTGCCAGCAAAGCGGACGGCACCTACGAGCAGTACTTC. This sequence encodes CASKADGTYEQYF.

The gene calls are TRBV7-3 and TRBJ2-7; D may be TRBD1 (5 bases). CDR3 length: 13 amino acids. The germline V gene encodes CDR1 SGHTA and CDR2 FQGTGA. Trimming stripped 2 bases from V and 3 bases from J, with 8 bases between. The CDR3 region has the DNA TGTGCCAGCAGCTTACATCAGGGCTACGAGCAGTACTTC. Its translation is CASSLHQGYEQYF.

The rearrangement uses TRBV7-8 and TRBJ1-1, with TRBD1 as a possible D gene (5 bases). This CDR3 is 16 amino acids long. V was trimmed by 2 bases and J by 3 bases, leaving 16 bases between them. Per germline, CDR1 SGHVS and CDR2 FQNEAQ. The CDR3 DNA is TGTGCCAGCAGCTTAAGTGGCCCCTTGGGGGACACTGAAGCTTTCTTT. Protein sequence: CASSLSGPLGDTEAFF.

This clonotype was detected only a few times. The chain carries TRBV12-3 or TRBV12-4 and TRBJ2-3, with D tentatively TRBD2 (7 bases). The V and J ends lost 0 bases and 5 bases respectively, with 15 bases between them. CDR3 length: 16 residues. The CDR3 is CASSLARGGTGDTQYF. The CDR3 DNA is TGTGCCAGCAGTTTAGCGAGGGGGGGCACGGGAGATACGCAGTATTTT.

This clonotype occurred many times. The chain couples TRBV5-4 to TRBJ1-1; 9 bases are shared with TRBD1. V lost 4 bases and J lost 3; bases outside the gene matches: 4. The CDR3 spans 14 residues. Germline loops: CDR1 SGHNT, CDR2 YYREEE (reference sequence). The CDR3, as DNA: TGTGCCAGCAGCCCACAGGGGGCGGACACTGAAGCTTTCTTT. Encoded protein: CASSPQGADTEAFF.

This clonotype came up many times. The genes are TRBV7-8 and TRBJ1-1, with TRBD1 matching 8 bases. Germline CDR1 SGHVS, CDR2 FQNEAQ. V was clipped by 2 bases and J by 4 bases; unmatched bases: 3. CDR3 length: 14 amino acids. The CDR3 region is CASSLQGARTEAFF. The CDR3 nucleotides read TGTGCCAGCAGCTTACAGGGGGCGCGCACTGAAGCTTTCTTT.

This clonotype came up once. J is TRBJ2-7 and V is TRBV29-1; D not certain. V lost 7 bases, J lost 0 bases, and 7 bases lay in between. CDR3 length: 11 amino acids. Germline CDR1 SQVTM, CDR2 ANQGSEA. CDR3 nucleotide sequence: TGCAGCGCCGCCGGCTCCTACGAGCAGTACTTC. It is translated as CSAAGSYEQYF.

This clonotype was seen a few times. The chain uses TRBV25-1 and TRBJ1-1, with TRBD1 identical over 7 bases. This CDR3 is built from 12 residues. The junction had 1 base not matched to a gene; V was cut back by 3 bases and J by 6 bases. Germline V lookup: CDR1 MGHDK, CDR2 SYGVNS. CDR3 amino acids: CASSDGQAEAFF. The CDR3 nucleotides read TGTGCCAGCAGTGACGGACAGGCTGAAGCTTTCTTT. Looking up the rest from reference TRBV25-1 and TRBJ1-1 gives the full variable domain: EADIYQTPRYLVIGTGKKITLECSQTMGHDKMYWYQQDPGMELHLIHYSYGVNSTEKGDLSSESTVSRIRTEHFPLTLESARPSHTSQYLCASSDGQAEAFFGQGTRLTVV.

This clonotype was recorded a few times. The J gene is TRBJ2-5, the V gene TRBV7-2; D tentatively reads TRBD1 or TRBD2 (5 bases each). Germline CDR1 SGHTA, CDR2 FQGNSA. The V gene lost 4 bases and the J gene lost 4 bases, with 13 bases spanning the gap. CDR3 length: 14 amino acids. The CDR3: CASSSGRWGETQYF. DNA for the CDR3: TGTGCCAGCAGCTCGGGACGGTGGGGAGAGACCCAGTACTTC.

This sequence joins TRBV6-5 and TRBJ1-2; D might be TRBD1 (6 bases). V was clipped by 7 bases and J by 4 bases, with 19 bases between them. The germline V gene has CDR1 MNHEY and CDR2 SVGAGI. The length of the CDR3 is 15 residues. Here the CDR3 DNA reads TGTGCCAGCAAGCGCCAGGCACAGGGCCTCTATGGCTACACCTTC. It is translated as CASKRQAQGLYGYTF.

This clonotype was detected ten times or more. The rearrangement joins TRBV7-9 to TRBJ2-7; perhaps TRBD1 as D (6 bases). Trimming cost V 5 bases and J 1 base, with 9 bases left between them. The CDR3 runs 13 residues. The V gene's germline CDR1 is SEHNR and CDR2 FQNEAQ (reference sequence). The CDR3: CASSPDSSYEQYF. For the CDR3, the DNA is TGTGCCAGCAGCCCGGACAGTTCCTACGAGCAGTACTTC.

In this sample, this clonotype turned up a few times. This sequence joins TRBV2 and TRBJ2-7; a possible D gene is TRBD2 (5 bases). Trimming stripped 5 bases from V and 1 base from J, with 9 bases between. The CDR3 sequence is 13 residues long. Per the germline V gene, CDR1 is SNHLY and CDR2 is FYNNEI. CDR3 loop: CASSTRQSYEQYF. As DNA, the CDR3 is TGTGCCAGCAGTACTAGGCAGTCCTACGAGCAGTACTTC.